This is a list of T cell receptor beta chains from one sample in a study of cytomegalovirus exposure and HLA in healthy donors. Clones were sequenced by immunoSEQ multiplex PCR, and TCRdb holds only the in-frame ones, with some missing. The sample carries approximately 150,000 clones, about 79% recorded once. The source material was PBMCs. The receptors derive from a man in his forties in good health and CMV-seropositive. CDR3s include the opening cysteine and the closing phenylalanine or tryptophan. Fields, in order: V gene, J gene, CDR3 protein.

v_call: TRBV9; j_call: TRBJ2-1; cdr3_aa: CASSVGSGGLAGGLSQFF
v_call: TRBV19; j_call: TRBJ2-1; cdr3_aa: CASTPRGGSNYNEQFF
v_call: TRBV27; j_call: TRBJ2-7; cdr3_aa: CASSLSRVLTYEQYF
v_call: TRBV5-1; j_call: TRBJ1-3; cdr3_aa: CASSFLPVGQGAPGNTIYF
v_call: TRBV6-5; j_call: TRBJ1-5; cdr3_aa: CASSRGTFSNQPQHF
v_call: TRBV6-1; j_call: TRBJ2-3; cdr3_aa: CASSEEGRARTDTQYF
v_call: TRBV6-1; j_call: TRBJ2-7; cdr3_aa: CASSRDRGSYEQYF
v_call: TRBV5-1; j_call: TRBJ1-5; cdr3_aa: CASSLDGGTRNQPQHF
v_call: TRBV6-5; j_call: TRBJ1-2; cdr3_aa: CASSYSTGISRGYTF
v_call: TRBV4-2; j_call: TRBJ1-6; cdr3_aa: CASSHLGRDLPNPNSPLHF
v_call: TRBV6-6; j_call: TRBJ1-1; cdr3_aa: CASSPGQEAFF
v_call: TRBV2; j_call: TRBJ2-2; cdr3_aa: CASSEWSAGELFF
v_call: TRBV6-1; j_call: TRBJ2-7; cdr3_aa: CASSSGAYEQYF
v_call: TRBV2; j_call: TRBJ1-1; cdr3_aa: CASSADMNTEAFF
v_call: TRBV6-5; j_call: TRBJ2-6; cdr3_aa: CASSSRGSGANVLTF
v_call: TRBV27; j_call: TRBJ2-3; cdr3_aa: CASSPGTGLAGEFGTQYF
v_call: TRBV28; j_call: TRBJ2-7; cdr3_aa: CASSPGLAGSYEQYF
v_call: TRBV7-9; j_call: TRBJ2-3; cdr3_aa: CASSLMDSTDTQYF
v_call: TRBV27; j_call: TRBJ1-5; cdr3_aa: CASSLGQGNQPQHF
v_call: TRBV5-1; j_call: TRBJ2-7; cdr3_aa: CASNPGGTTSREQYF
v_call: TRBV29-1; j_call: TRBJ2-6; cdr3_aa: CSVSLAGANGLTF
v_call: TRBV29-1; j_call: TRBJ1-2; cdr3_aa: CSVEYDRDYGYTF
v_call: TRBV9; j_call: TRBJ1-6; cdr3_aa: CASSVDGQTWSPLHF
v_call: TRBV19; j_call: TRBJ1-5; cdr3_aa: CASKGGGGMHQPQHF
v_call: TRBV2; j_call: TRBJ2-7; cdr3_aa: CASSDKQKAAYEQYF
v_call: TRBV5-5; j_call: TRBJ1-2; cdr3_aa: CASSLAESNYGYTF
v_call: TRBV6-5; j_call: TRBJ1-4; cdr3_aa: CASRYLGQTNEKLFF
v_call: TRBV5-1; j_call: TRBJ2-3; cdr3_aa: CASSTSGGISTDTQYF
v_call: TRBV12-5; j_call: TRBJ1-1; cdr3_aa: CASGPELNTEAFF
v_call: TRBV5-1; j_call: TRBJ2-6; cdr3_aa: CASSLTGAGANVLTF
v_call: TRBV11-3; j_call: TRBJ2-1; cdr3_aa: CASSLPRGTSGRDEQFF
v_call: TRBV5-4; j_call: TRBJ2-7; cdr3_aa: CASSLQETTYEQYF
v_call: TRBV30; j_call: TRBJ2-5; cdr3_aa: CAWTGLETQYF
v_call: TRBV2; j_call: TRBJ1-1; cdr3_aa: CASSLISGDTEAFF
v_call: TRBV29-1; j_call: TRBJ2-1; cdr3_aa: CSGWDTYNEQFF
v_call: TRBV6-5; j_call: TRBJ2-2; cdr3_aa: CASSYGTSLYTGELFF
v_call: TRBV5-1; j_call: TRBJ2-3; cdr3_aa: CASSADSGSSTDTQYF
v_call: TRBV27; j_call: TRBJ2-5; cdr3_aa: CASSRTPGGETQYF
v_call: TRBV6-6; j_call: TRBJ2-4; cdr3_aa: CASSLDRGAKNSQYF
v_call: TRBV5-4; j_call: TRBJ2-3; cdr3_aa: CASSPPSGREADTQYF
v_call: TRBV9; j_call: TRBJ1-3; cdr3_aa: CASSFGTGTDSGNTIYF
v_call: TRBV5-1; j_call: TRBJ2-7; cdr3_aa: CASSPVGTSGSREQYF
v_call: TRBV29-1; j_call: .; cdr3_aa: CSVVGRVSYEQYF
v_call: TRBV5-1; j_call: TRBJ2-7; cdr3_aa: CASSLGLAGVHEQYF
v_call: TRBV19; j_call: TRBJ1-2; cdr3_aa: CASSRDRAYGYTF